This TCR beta chain emerged from a study of blood T cell repertoires in COVID-19. Study-wide background: T cells, B-cell-depleted T cells, or PBMCs provided the cDNA or gDNA that served as material.

Original processing methods: Reference gene primer amplification gave nucleated cell count estimates. Libraries were prepared by immunoSEQ multiplex PCR; TCRdb keeps only in-frame clonotypes and omits some of them. V and J calls and clone size follow that table, whereas D and trimming were derived from the DNA. Found here are 250,000 to 300,000 clones, around 90% of them singletons; the top ten hold about 1.8%. The CDR3 contains 14 residues. Trimming shortened V by 0 bases and J by 3 bases, and 6 bases separated the two germline ends. CDR1 is MNHEY and CDR2 is SVGEGT in the germline V gene. Participant ages covered about 18 to 89 years across 25 or so US areas. Two negative PCRs, clearance, or symptom resolution had been documented for recovered Cohort 3 donors.

The source of this sequence is a middle-aged woman who had recovered from COVID-19. The specimen sequenced was PBMCs or T cells enriched from blood (not recorded which). The gene calls are TRBV6-2 or TRBV6-3 and TRBJ1-5; D gene unclear. The chain's CDR3 is CASSYSSPNQPQHF. The CDR3 nucleotides are TGTGCCAGCAGTTACTCCTCCCCCAATCAGCCCCAGCATTTT.